The 13 T cell receptor beta chains below all came from one sample that was sequenced in a study of human T cells and chemical hapten exposure. TCRdb reprocessed the RACE reads with MiXCR, giving one entry per CDR3 protein. The sample records some 170,000 distinct CDR3 sequences, approximately 20% being singletons. Time point denoted: patch test 1, 2 weeks after DPC sensitization. Treatment in this sample: therapeutic diphenylcyclopropenone sensitization with weekly scalp DPC. Sequencing was performed on whole blood, taken in connection with sensitization to the hapten diphenylcyclopropenone (DPC). These receptors were obtained from a woman between 50 and 59 years old with alopecia areata. Some clones in this sample may be carry-over from other donors' samples.

This clonotype was counted only a few times. This chain links TRBV2 with TRBJ2-2, with 11 bases aligning to TRBD2. Per germline, CDR1 SNHLY and CDR2 FYNNEI. The ends lost 11 bases at V and 4 bases at J; junction bases unmatched: 9. CDR3 length: 15 residues. The CDR3 sequence: CASSPTSGSTGELFF. Here the CDR3 DNA reads TGTGCCTCCAGCCCTACTAGCGGGAGCACCGGGGAGCTGTTTTTT.

CDR3 amino acids: CASSPGTSGRVQETQYF. As DNA, the CDR3 is TGTGCCAGCAGCCCCGGGACTAGCGGGAGGGTCCAAGAGACCCAGTACTTC. The chain is built from TRBV7-2 and TRBJ2-5, with 16 bases that match TRBD2. The V segment lost 5 bases and the J segment 1 base; nucleotides outside the gene matches: 4. The CDR3 loop spans 17 amino acids. Germline loops: CDR1 SGHTA, CDR2 FQGNSA.

The chain recombines TRBV20-1 with TRBJ1-2; weak D call: TRBD1 (5 bases). CDR3 size: 13 residues. Germline V gives CDR1 DFQATT, CDR2 SNEGSKA (reference sequence). The V and J ends lost 6 bases and 3 bases respectively, with 14 bases between them. The CDR3, as DNA: TGCAGTGCGAGCAGGGTAGGAGACTATGGCTACACCTTC. This encodes CSASRVGDYGYTF.

CDR3 protein: CASRRGHLTFSPLHF. In nucleotides, the CDR3 is TGTGCCAGCCGTCGGGGCCACCTAACATTTTCACCCCTCCACTTT. This chain joins TRBV27 and TRBJ1-6; maybe TRBD1 (5 bases). The CDR3 totals 15 residues. Germline V lookup: CDR1 MNHEY, CDR2 SMNVEV (reference sequence). V was cut by 8 bases and J by 9 bases, with 20 bases left in between.

The chain carries TRBV19 and TRBJ2-1; possibly TRBD1 or TRBD2 for D (6 bases each). V lost 8 bases, J lost 10 bases, and 12 bases lay in between. CDR1 and CDR2 from the germline V gene are LNHDA and SQIVND (reference sequence). CDR3 length: 11 amino acids. CDR3 nucleotides: TGTGCCAGTGGGGGGCAGGCGGAGCAGTTCTTC. Residues: CASGGQAEQFF.

The J gene is TRBJ2-7, the V gene TRBV20-1, with 8 bases lining up with TRBD1. Germline trimming cut 3 bases from V and 5 bases from J; bases unmatched to any gene: 9. The length of the CDR3 is 14 residues. Germline-derived CDR1 and CDR2 are DFQATT and SNEGSKA (reference sequence). The CDR3 nucleotides are TGCAGTGCTAGCCCGGACAGGGTGGTACACGAGCAGTACTTC. Translating it yields CSASPDRVVHEQYF.

A single count supports this clonotype. This sequence joins TRBV18 and TRBJ1-3; no firm D call. Per the germline V gene, CDR1 is KGHSH and CDR2 is LQKENI. Trimming cost V 1 base and J 0 bases, with 10 bases left between them. CDR3 length: 16 amino acids. The CDR3 bases are TGTGCCAGCTCACCACAGGACTTCCTCTCTGGAAACACCATATATTTT. Its protein product is CASSPQDFLSGNTIYF.

The chain couples TRBV24-1 to TRBJ2-7, with D tentatively TRBD1 (6 bases). From germline, CDR1 is KGHDR and CDR2 SFDVKD. This CDR3 has 13 residues. V lost 7 bases, J lost 3 bases, and 12 bases lay in between. The CDR3 region is CATSGTGHYEQYF. CDR3 in DNA: TGTGCCACCAGCGGGACGGGACACTACGAGCAGTACTTC.

This clonotype was counted many times. The V gene is TRBV24-1, the J gene TRBJ2-5, with D possibly being TRBD2 (6 bases). Trimming left V 9 bases short and J 1 base short, with 14 bases between. The CDR3 is 14 residues long. Looked up from germline, CDR1 is KGHDR and CDR2 is SFDVKD. The CDR3 loop reads CATAVGGSQETQYF. DNA for the CDR3: TGTGCCACCGCAGTCGGAGGGAGCCAAGAGACCCAGTACTTC.

This clonotype was counted a few times. The chain employs TRBV12-3 or TRBV12-4 and TRBJ1-1; 7 positions agree with TRBD1. V lost 6 bases and J lost 5; bases outside the gene matches: 6. CDR3 size: 13 residues. DNA for the CDR3: TGTGCCAGCAGACAGGGGACTGTAACTGAAGCTTTCTTT. Its translation is CASRQGTVTEAFF.

The chain carries TRBV6-2 or TRBV6-3 and TRBJ2-3, with 7 bases identical to TRBD2. Germline V gene sequence: CDR1 MNHEY, CDR2 SVGEGT. V gave up 6 bases and J gave up 4 bases; unmatched junction bases: 7. CDR3 length equals 14 residues. CDR3: CASSERLAADTQYF. The CDR3 DNA sequence: TGTGCCAGCAGCGAGAGACTAGCCGCAGATACGCAGTATTTT.

This chain joins TRBV10-3 and TRBJ2-5; 8 bases line up with TRBD2. The germline CDR1 and CDR2 sequences are ENHRY and SYGVKD. This CDR3 is 17 amino acids long. After removal of 0 bases from V and 7 bases from J, the junction contained 13 bases not matched to a gene. CDR3 sequence: CAISESPLAGGLGTQYF. The DNA for the CDR3 is TGTGCCATCAGTGAGTCGCCTCTGGCGGGAGGACTAGGGACCCAGTACTTC.

This clonotype was found a few times. V and J are TRBV29-1 and TRBJ2-1; 13 nucleotides align to TRBD2. The CDR3 is 19 residues long. J was trimmed by 0 bases and V by 6 bases; bases with no gene match: 14. Germline V gives CDR1 SQVTM, CDR2 ANQGSEA. The CDR3 reads CSVGTGTSGTTSSYNEQFF. Written as DNA, the CDR3 is TGCAGCGTCGGCACAGGGACTAGCGGGACCACCAGCTCCTACAATGAGCAGTTCTTC.